This TCR beta chain was identified during a study of CD8+ T cells in alopecia areata. At the level of the study: It was oral tofacitinib, at 5 to 10 mg twice daily, that treated patients received.

Extraction of RNA preceded its reverse transcription into cDNA, which served as the sequencing template. Using immunoSEQ multiplex PCR, the repertoire was profiled, and TCRdb retains in-frame clones only, with some absent. The profile shows about 180,000 clones, roughly 59% of them singletons. Samples from alopecia areata patients were lesional scalp punch biopsies and peripheral blood. Germline lookup yields CDR1 MNHNS and CDR2 SASEGT. This CDR3 spans 15 amino acids. Trimming removed 0 bases from V and 9 bases from J, with 12 bases in between. The sequence was collected from a human donor with alopecia areata. The sequencing used CD4+ T cells sorted from blood, collected at week 0. The V gene is TRBV6-1, the J gene TRBJ1-6; D gene unclear. The CDR3 region is CASSEAGRVSSPLHF. The DNA for the CDR3 is TGTGCCAGCAGTGAAGCGGGGAGGGTTAGTTCACCCCTCCACTTT.